The clone carrying this TCR beta chain was found once. The data stem from a study of blood T cell repertoires in COVID-19. About the study: In each case, the material was cDNA or gDNA derived from T cells, B-cell-depleted T cells, or PBMCs.

The V end was cut by 5 bases, the J end by 2 bases, with 9 bases between. CDR3 length: 13 amino acids. Germline CDR1 SGHTA, CDR2 FQGNSA. Produced via immunoSEQ multiplex PCR; TCRdb's table is partial and in-frame only. The repertoire has some 320,000 clones, 70% to 90% of them found once; the top ten carry under 5.5%. The sample consisted of PBMCs or T cells enriched from blood (not recorded which). This sequence was found in a woman in her 30s who had recovered from COVID-19. The V call is TRBV7-2, the J call TRBJ1-1; D gene unclear. In DNA, the CDR3 is TGTGCCAGCAGCCAAGTGAGAAACACTGAAGCTTTCTTT. Translated, it gives CASSQVRNTEAFF.